One and the same sample provided the 11 T cell receptor beta chains below, sequenced in a study of T cell responses to AZD1222 COVID-19 vaccine. Sequencing used immunoSEQ multiplex PCR; TCRdb keeps in-frame clones, though not all of them. The sample lists about 160,000 clones, approximately 88% occurring once. The starting material was peripheral blood, obtained 28 days after the second AZD1222 dose. These receptors originate from an adult who received the AZD1222 COVID-19 vaccine.

This rearrangement joins TRBV7-9 to TRBJ2-3; D is unresolved. V lost 6 bases to trimming and J lost 6 bases, with 7 bases between them. Looked up from germline, CDR1 is SEHNR and CDR2 is FQNEAQ (reference sequence). This CDR3 has 11 residues. The CDR3 DNA reads TGTGCCAGCAGTTCCTCGGATACGCAGTATTTT. This codes for CASSSSDTQYF.

The CDR3 sequence is CASKVTGKGQPQHF. The CDR3 region has the DNA TGTGCCAGCAAAGTGACAGGGAAGGGTCAGCCCCAGCATTTT. This rearrangement joins TRBV6-5 to TRBJ1-5, with 7 bases aligning to TRBD1. V was pared by 7 bases and J by 6 bases, with 9 bases of the junction left unmatched. From germline, CDR1 is MNHEY and CDR2 SVGAGI. The CDR3 is 14 residues long.

This rearrangement joins TRBV6-4 to TRBJ1-1, with D unclear. The CDR3 consists of 13 residues. The V gene's germline CDR1 is MRHNA and CDR2 SNTAGT. V gave up 4 bases and J gave up 0 bases, with 6 bases separating them. The CDR3 sequence is CASSGNLNTEAFF. DNA for the CDR3: TGTGCCAGCAGTGGGAACCTGAACACTGAAGCTTTCTTT.

The rearrangement joins TRBV11-2 to TRBJ1-6; D is undetermined. The CDR3 spans 14 residues. V gave up 4 bases and J gave up 9 bases, with 13 bases separating them. Germline V lookup: CDR1 SGHAT, CDR2 FQNNGV. The CDR3 loop is CASSWGGWSSPLHF. Written as DNA, the CDR3 is TGTGCCAGCAGCTGGGGAGGGTGGAGTTCACCCCTCCACTTT.

The genes are TRBV19 and TRBJ2-7; D is undetermined. Germline lookup yields CDR1 LNHDA and CDR2 SQIVND (reference sequence). This CDR3 has 12 residues. The V and J ends lost 8 bases and 3 bases respectively, with 11 bases between them. The CDR3: CASGPTYYEQYF. For the CDR3, the DNA is TGTGCCAGTGGACCAACATACTACGAGCAGTACTTC.

The rearrangement joins TRBV7-2 to TRBJ1-1; no definite D call. From germline, CDR1 is SGHTA and CDR2 FQGNSA. With 4 bases removed from V and 13 bases from J, the gap between germline ends came to 16 bases. This CDR3 comprises 12 residues. The CDR3 region is CASSSPPGWVFF. The CDR3 bases are TGTGCCAGCAGCTCCCCCCCGGGGTGGGTTTTCTTT.

The gene calls are TRBV7-9 and TRBJ1-6; perhaps TRBD1 as D (5 bases). Germline CDR1 reads SEHNR; CDR2 reads FQNEAQ (reference sequence). Trimming took off 5 bases at V and 6 bases at J, with 14 bases between the two ends. The CDR3 runs to 15 residues. CDR3 amino acids: CASSLGGASNSPLHF. In DNA form, the CDR3 reads TGTGCCAGCAGCCTAGGCGGGGCCTCTAATTCACCCCTCCACTTT.

The CDR3 sequence: CASSLRTVSGANVLTF. The CDR3 DNA follows: TGTGCCAGCAGCTTGCGAACTGTCTCTGGGGCCAACGTCCTGACTTTC. The chain couples TRBV5-4 to TRBJ2-6; D is ambiguous. CDR1 and CDR2 (germline): SGHNT, YYREEE (reference sequence). The CDR3 has 16 residues. V was shortened by 1 base and J by 0 bases, with 8 bases between the two germline ends.

The chain links TRBV19 to TRBJ1-5; no clear D gene. The germline CDR1 and CDR2 sequences are LNHDA and SQIVND (reference sequence). The length of the CDR3 is 15 residues. With 2 bases removed from V and 2 bases from J, the gap between germline ends came to 10 bases. The DNA of the CDR3 is TGTGCCAGTAGTATACCCCGGACGGGCAATCAGCCCCAGCATTTT. This sequence encodes CASSIPRTGNQPQHF.

This chain uses TRBV5-6 with TRBJ2-1; D possibly corresponds to TRBD1 (6 bases). Germline V CDR1 and CDR2: SGHDT, YYEEEE. The CDR3 runs 14 residues. The V and J ends lost 2 bases and 9 bases respectively, with 15 bases between them. CDR3 amino acids: CASSFPQGPGEQFF. In DNA, the CDR3 is TGTGCCAGCAGCTTCCCCCAGGGGCCCGGTGAGCAGTTCTTC.

This clone was found once. The chain links TRBV7-6 to TRBJ2-1, with a tentative D call TRBD2 (7 bases). Germline loops: CDR1 SGHVS, CDR2 FNYEAQ. The CDR3 covers 15 residues. V lost 6 bases to trimming and J lost 4 bases, with 16 bases between them. CDR3 loop: CASRPGGGPYNEQFF. CDR3 DNA sequence: TGTGCCAGCAGGCCTGGGGGGGGGCCTTACAATGAGCAGTTCTTC.